A single sample gave rise to the 14 T cell receptor beta chains below, sequenced in a study of blood T cell repertoires in COVID-19. TCRdb's copy holds only in-frame clones and misses some; the assay was immunoSEQ multiplex PCR. The table records 200,000 to 250,000 clones, about 85% of them present only once. Sequencing was done on a sample of peripheral blood. All receptors derive from a man aged 40-49 years with acute or convalescent COVID-19.

The V gene is TRBV7-9, the J gene TRBJ1-4; tentatively, D is TRBD1 (5 bases). The length of the CDR3 is 14 residues. V was shortened by 7 bases and J by 3 bases, with 12 bases between the two germline ends. Germline V gene sequence: CDR1 SEHNR, CDR2 FQNEAQ (reference sequence). The CDR3: CASILPGANEKLFF. DNA for the CDR3: TGTGCCAGCATTCTCCCGGGGGCTAATGAAAAACTGTTTTTT.

This clone showed up just a few times. The V gene is TRBV5-4, the J gene TRBJ2-3, with 10 bases aligning to TRBD2. Germline loops: CDR1 SGHNT, CDR2 YYREEE (reference sequence). The CDR3 is 18 amino acids. J was trimmed by 5 bases and V by 3 bases; bases with no gene match: 15. DNA for the CDR3: TGTGCCAGCAGCTGGGGAATGGACAGCGGGGGGGCGGTAGATACGCAGTATTTT. Translated, it gives CASSWGMDSGGAVDTQYF.

As for this clone: Other DNA sequences within the sample encode an identical CDR3. This chain joins TRBV11-2 and TRBJ2-1; unclear D gene. Per germline, CDR1 SGHAT and CDR2 FQNNGV. V shed 0 bases and J shed 4 bases, with 4 bases lying between them. CDR3 length: 13 residues. The CDR3 sequence: CASSLERYNEQFF. As DNA, the CDR3 is TGTGCCAGCAGCTTAGAACGGTACAATGAGCAGTTCTTC.

J is TRBJ1-1 and V is TRBV6-5; TRBD1 matches at 7 bases. The CDR3 covers 13 residues. Germline V CDR1 and CDR2: MNHEY, SVGAGI. V dropped 5 bases and J dropped 1; count of bases not matched to a gene: 1. The CDR3 bases are TGTGCCAGCAGTCAGGGGGAGAACACTGAAGCTTTCTTT. This sequence encodes CASSQGENTEAFF.

The chain has TRBV9 and TRBJ2-4; the D gene is possibly TRBD2 (5 bases). Trimming cost V 0 bases and J 0 bases, with 16 bases left between them. Germline loops: CDR1 SGDLS, CDR2 YYNGEE. CDR3 length: 18 residues. CDR3 sequence: CASSVAVGGSLAKNIQYF. CDR3 nucleotides: TGTGCCAGCAGCGTAGCGGTAGGAGGATCGCTAGCCAAAAACATTCAGTACTTC.

This clone came up once. The chain links TRBV7-2 to TRBJ1-2; D gene unclear. Deletions cut 1 base from V and 4 bases from J, with 13 bases between. This CDR3 comprises 15 residues. The germline CDR1 and CDR2 sequences are SGHTA and FQGNSA. CDR3 nucleotide sequence: TGTGCCAGCAGCTTAGTCGCGGATGGTGGCTATGGCTACACCTTC. This codes for CASSLVADGGYGYTF.

The chain uses TRBV29-1 and TRBJ2-5; 7 bases agree with TRBD1. V was clipped by 2 bases and J by 3 bases; unmatched bases: 0. This CDR3 contains 12 residues. The germline gives CDR1 SQVTM, CDR2 ANQGSEA. The CDR3 spells CSVETGEETQYF. The CDR3, as DNA: TGCAGCGTTGAAACAGGGGAAGAGACCCAGTACTTC.

The chain employs TRBV3-1 (or the pseudogene TRBV3-2) and TRBJ2-6, with 8 bases fitting TRBD1. CDR3 length: 17 amino acids. CDR1 is LGHDT and CDR2 is YNNKEL in the germline V gene (reference sequence). V shed 4 bases and J 4 bases; nucleotides not matched to a gene: 9. CDR3 in amino acids: CASSPTGERFGANVLTF. The CDR3 DNA reads as TGTGCCAGCAGCCCGACAGGGGAGAGGTTCGGGGCCAACGTCCTGACTTTC.

The chain combines TRBV21-1 with TRBJ1-5. TRBV21-1 is tagged as a pseudogene. This CDR3 has 11 residues. The CDR3: CASSKGRPQHF. The CDR3 region has the DNA TGTGCCAGCAGCAAAGGTAGGCCCCAGCATTTT.

V usage is TRBV18 and J usage is TRBJ2-1; TRBD2 agrees at 10 bases. The CDR3 runs 17 residues. Germline V gene data show CDR1 as KGHSH and CDR2 as LQKENI. The V gene end was trimmed by 5 bases and the J gene end by 2 bases; junction bases not matched to a gene: 9. CDR3 bases: TGTGCCAGCTCAGTAACTAGCGGGGCAACAACCTACAATGAGCAGTTCTTC. It codes for CASSVTSGATTYNEQFF.

This clone has only a few counts. Written as DNA, the CDR3 is TGTGCCAGCAGCTTCGACAGGGATGATACGCAGTATTTT. Protein: CASSFDRDDTQYF. The rearrangement joins TRBV13 to TRBJ2-3; 7 bases align to TRBD1. The CDR3 runs to 13 residues. Trimming took 3 bases from V and 6 from J; bases not matched to a gene: 3. Germline CDR1 is PRHDT and CDR2 is FYEKMQ (reference sequence).

This rearrangement joins TRBV7-8 to TRBJ1-1; D is undetermined. CDR1 SGHVS and CDR2 FQNEAQ come from the germline V gene. The V end lost 7 bases, the J end lost 1 base, and 7 bases lay between the germline ends. The CDR3 has 12 residues. The CDR3 here is CASTQKNTEAFF. Here the CDR3 DNA reads TGTGCCAGCACCCAGAAGAACACTGAAGCTTTCTTT.

The V gene is TRBV9, the J gene TRBJ2-1; D possibly corresponds to TRBD1 (5 bases). V lost 0 bases and J 7 bases, leaving 17 bases between the germline ends. Germline loops: CDR1 SGDLS, CDR2 YYNGEE. The CDR3 spans 16 residues. CDR3 in amino acids: CASSVAAGPLLNEQFF. CDR3 sequence (DNA): TGTGCCAGCAGCGTAGCGGCAGGGCCGCTTTTAAATGAGCAGTTCTTC.

The V gene is TRBV2, the J gene TRBJ2-2; 8 positions match TRBD2. V lost 8 bases and J lost 6; bases outside the gene matches: 8. The germline V gene encodes CDR1 SNHLY and CDR2 FYNNEI. This CDR3 contains 14 residues. Here the CDR3 reads CASSPGLVSGELFF. The CDR3, as DNA: TGTGCCAGCTCTCCGGGACTAGTTTCCGGGGAGCTGTTTTTT.